Below are 2 T cell receptor beta chains sequenced from a single sample in a study of cytomegalovirus exposure and HLA in healthy donors. Profiling relied on immunoSEQ multiplex PCR, and the TCRdb table lists in-frame clones only, not all of them. The sample holds about 160,000 clones, 85% to 90% seen once. Specimen: PBMCs. These receptors came from a man between 18 and 29 years old in good health and CMV-seropositive.

The V gene is TRBV28, the J gene TRBJ2-7, with 7 bases aligning to TRBD1. V trimming: 4 bases; J trimming: 2 bases; junction bases outside the gene matches: 5. The germline gives CDR1 MDHEN, CDR2 SYDVKM. The CDR3 loop spans 14 amino acids. The CDR3 here is CASSSGQKPYEQYF. The CDR3 DNA reads as TGTGCCAGCAGTTCGGGACAGAAACCCTACGAGCAGTACTTC.

The chain employs TRBV5-1 and TRBJ1-2, with 7 bases that match TRBD1. The junction had 14 bases not matched to a gene; V was cut back by 5 bases and J by 4 bases. Germline assignment: CDR1 SGHRS and CDR2 YFSETQ. CDR3 length: 16 amino acids. CDR3 nucleotide sequence: TGCGCCAGCAGTTCGGGACAGCCGACCAACTTCTATGGCTACACCTTC. Translated: CASSSGQPTNFYGYTF.